The entry below describes one T cell receptor (beta chain). These data belong to a study of blood T cells in healthy people across ages. The trim removed 5 bases at V and 8 bases at J, leaving 6 bases unmatched. Germline loops: CDR1 DFQATT, CDR2 SNEGSKA (reference sequence). This CDR3 is built from 15 residues. The use of a sample-barcoded 5' primer and a J-beta primer mix characterized a second PCR of roughly 6 to 11 cycles. TCRdb redid the calling of the 5' RACE reads with MiXCR, one entry per CDR3 protein. The sample lists over a million distinct CDR3 sequences, 40% to 55% occurring once. This receptor was obtained from a woman in her fifties or sixties in good health. This chain links TRBV20-1 with TRBJ2-1, with 16 bases lining up with TRBD2. Input material: blood. The CDR3 is CSAFGTSGRADEQFF. The CDR3 DNA sequence: TGCAGTGCTTTTGGGACTAGCGGGAGGGCAGATGAGCAGTTCTTC.